These T cell receptor beta chains were read from a single sample in a study of T cell responses to AZD1222 COVID-19 vaccine. Using immunoSEQ multiplex PCR, the repertoire was profiled, and TCRdb retains in-frame clones only, with some absent. There are about 130,000 clones in the sample; over 90% occur only once, and 0.91% lies in the top ten. The material sequenced was peripheral blood, taken on day 0 of AZD1222 vaccination. These receptor sequences come from an adult in good health. CDR3s include the opening cysteine and the closing phenylalanine or tryptophan. The order of the fields is CDR3 protein, CDR3 DNA, D gene, J gene, clone size, V gene. A D gene is named only where the DNA matches it firmly. The listing skips clone size in some rows; elsewhere it reads once, few, many or a size class.

CDR3 protein: CASSPRTSYEQYF; CDR3 DNA: TGTGCCAGCAGCCCCCGGACCTCCTACGAGCAGTACTTC; D gene: NA; J gene: TRBJ2-7; clone size: NA; V gene: TRBV7-8
CDR3 protein: CASSPTTISNQPQHF; CDR3 DNA: TGTGCCAGCTCACCAACAACAATTAGCAATCAGCCCCAGCATTTT; D gene: NA; J gene: TRBJ1-5; clone size: NA; V gene: TRBV18
CDR3 protein: CASSYVRTKETQYF; CDR3 DNA: TGTGCCAGCAGTTACGTCCGGACGAAGGAGACCCAGTACTTC; D gene: NA; J gene: TRBJ2-5; clone size: NA; V gene: TRBV6-6
CDR3 protein: CASSQERGTNTGELFF; CDR3 DNA: TGTGCCAGCAGCCAAGAACGGGGGACTAACACCGGGGAGCTGTTTTTT; D gene: NA; J gene: TRBJ2-2; clone size: NA; V gene: TRBV4-2
CDR3 protein: CASSSDTYSGNTIYF; CDR3 DNA: TGTGCCAGCAGCTCGGACACCTACTCTGGAAACACCATATATTTT; D gene: NA; J gene: TRBJ1-3; clone size: NA; V gene: TRBV5-4
CDR3 protein: CATSRDADSRGSPLHF; CDR3 DNA: TGTGCCACCAGCAGAGACGCGGACAGTCGGGGTTCACCCCTCCACTTT; D gene: NA; J gene: TRBJ1-6; clone size: NA; V gene: TRBV15
CDR3 protein: CASSLETGGSEKLFF; CDR3 DNA: TGTGCCAGCAGCTTAGAAACAGGGGGCTCTGAAAAACTGTTTTTT; D gene: TRBD1; J gene: TRBJ1-4; clone size: NA; V gene: TRBV7-6
CDR3 protein: CASSLKRGPYNEQFF; CDR3 DNA: TGTGCCAGCAGCTTGAAGCGGGGGCCCTACAATGAGCAGTTCTTC; D gene: TRBD2; J gene: TRBJ2-1; clone size: NA; V gene: TRBV5-6
CDR3 protein: CASSLTSGGSYNEQFF; CDR3 DNA: TGTGCCAGTAGTCTTACTTCGGGGGGTTCCTACAATGAGCAGTTCTTC; D gene: TRBD2; J gene: TRBJ2-1; clone size: once; V gene: TRBV19
CDR3 protein: CASSQDLGRYNSPLHF; CDR3 DNA: TGTGCCAGCAGCCAAGATCTAGGGAGGTATAATTCACCCCTCCACTTT; D gene: NA; J gene: TRBJ1-6; clone size: NA; V gene: TRBV3-1/TRBV3-2
CDR3 protein: CASSVRTGPHGYTF; CDR3 DNA: TGCGCCAGCAGCGTACGGACAGGCCCTCATGGCTACACCTTC; D gene: TRBD1; J gene: TRBJ1-2; clone size: once; V gene: TRBV5-1
CDR3 protein: CASSNRDGYNSPLHF; CDR3 DNA: TGTGCCAGCAGCAACCGGGACGGTTATAATTCACCCCTCCACTTT; D gene: NA; J gene: TRBJ1-6; clone size: NA; V gene: TRBV9
CDR3 protein: CASSEGQGRYTEAFF; CDR3 DNA: TGCGCCAGCAGTGAGGGACAGGGTCGATACACTGAAGCTTTCTTT; D gene: TRBD1; J gene: TRBJ1-1; clone size: NA; V gene: TRBV10-2
CDR3 protein: CAISESRTPGGDGYTF; CDR3 DNA: TGTGCCATCAGTGAGTCGAGAACCCCAGGGGGAGATGGCTACACCTTC; D gene: TRBD1; J gene: TRBJ1-2; clone size: once; V gene: TRBV10-3
CDR3 protein: CASSIVQGGYNEQFF; CDR3 DNA: TGTGCCAGTAGTATAGTACAGGGTGGTTATAATGAGCAGTTCTTC; D gene: NA; J gene: TRBJ2-1; clone size: once; V gene: TRBV19
CDR3 protein: CASSTRPYNSPLHF; CDR3 DNA: TGTGCCAGCAGTACCAGGCCCTATAATTCACCCCTCCACTTT; D gene: NA; J gene: TRBJ1-6; clone size: NA; V gene: TRBV2
CDR3 protein: CASSRGTGGSYEQYF; CDR3 DNA: TGTGCCAGCAGCCGCGGGACAGGGGGGTCCTACGAGCAGTACTTC; D gene: TRBD1; J gene: TRBJ2-7; clone size: NA; V gene: TRBV13
CDR3 protein: CASGLVLRGTPRNTIYF; CDR3 DNA: TGTGCTAGTGGTTTGGTACTCAGGGGGACTCCGCGGAACACCATATATTTT; D gene: TRBD1; J gene: TRBJ1-3; clone size: NA; V gene: TRBV12-5
CDR3 protein: CASSIGGTTGQPQHF; CDR3 DNA: TGTGCCAGTAGTATAGGAGGGACGACGGGGCAGCCCCAGCATTTT; D gene: NA; J gene: TRBJ1-5; clone size: NA; V gene: TRBV19
CDR3 protein: CASSPPPRETQYF; CDR3 DNA: TGTGCCAGCTCACCCCCCCCCAGGGAGACCCAGTACTTC; D gene: NA; J gene: TRBJ2-5; clone size: NA; V gene: TRBV18
CDR3 protein: CASSFGQQAYGYTF; CDR3 DNA: TGTGCCAGCAGTTTCGGACAGCAAGCTTATGGCTACACCTTC; D gene: NA; J gene: TRBJ1-2; clone size: NA; V gene: TRBV6-6
CDR3 protein: CATKRGELTEAFF; CDR3 DNA: TGTGCCACCAAAAGGGGGGAACTCACTGAAGCTTTCTTT; D gene: NA; J gene: TRBJ1-1; clone size: NA; V gene: TRBV5-5